This is a list of T cell receptor beta chains from one sample in a study of blood T cell repertoires in COVID-19. Clones were read by immunoSEQ multiplex PCR, and TCRdb kept only the in-frame ones, dropping some. The table records under 75,000 clones, 88% of them present only once. Sequencing was done on a sample of peripheral blood. Receptors were obtained from a man over 45 with active COVID-19. Both conserved end residues are part of each CDR3. The D gene is left open where the match is weak. Clone sizes are given selectively: once, few, many, or a class where the clone is expanded.

clone_size j_call d_call v_call cdr3_aa cdr3_nt
. TRBJ1-3 TRBD1 TRBV7-2 CASSFGQGGNTIYF TGTGCCAGCAGCTTCGGACAGGGAGGAAACACCATATATTTT
once TRBJ1-2 . TRBV5-5 CASSLRSGNYGYTF TGTGCCAGCAGCTTACGGTCAGGGAACTATGGCTACACCTTC
once TRBJ1-1 . TRBV20-1 CSASKTGRDTEAFF TGCAGTGCTAGTAAAACAGGTAGGGACACTGAAGCTTTCTTT
. TRBJ1-1 . TRBV19 CASSIEGGRITEAFF TGTGCCAGTAGTATAGAAGGAGGACGGATCACTGAAGCTTTCTTT
. TRBJ2-1 TRBD2 TRBV5-1 CASSLRSGGYNEQFF TGCGCCAGCAGCTTGCGGAGCGGGGGGTACAATGAGCAGTTCTTC
few TRBJ2-3 . TRBV10-3 CAISTVSADTQYF TGTGCCATCAGTACGGTTTCCGCAGATACGCAGTATTTT
. TRBJ2-7 TRBD1 TRBV27 CASSPPDRPFYEQYF TGTGCCAGCAGCCCCCCGGACAGGCCCTTCTACGAGCAGTACTTC
. TRBJ1-1 . TRBV11-3 CASSWGPEDKAFF TGTGCCAGCAGCTGGGGGCCGGAGGACAAAGCTTTCTTT
. TRBJ2-2 TRBD1 TRBV5-4 CASSLWTGVNTGELFF TGTGCCAGCAGCCTCTGGACAGGGGTTAACACCGGGGAGCTGTTTTTT
. TRBJ2-2 . TRBV29-1 CSVDRTGELFF TGCAGCGTTGACCGCACCGGGGAGCTGTTTTTT
few TRBJ2-3 TRBD2 TRBV7-9 CASSLAGGHRDTQYF TGTGCCAGCAGCCTAGCGGGGGGGCATCGAGATACGCAGTATTTT
. TRBJ2-7 . TRBV7-8 CASSPVRAQSYEQYF TGTGCCAGCAGCCCGGTAAGAGCTCAATCCTACGAGCAGTACTTC
. TRBJ2-5 TRBD2 TRBV14 CASSPRWGGETQYF TGTGCCAGCAGCCCCCGATGGGGGGGGGAGACCCAGTACTTC
. TRBJ1-5 TRBD1 TRBV7-7 CASGDRGLQDQPQHF TGTGCTAGCGGGGACAGGGGGCTCCAGGATCAGCCCCAGCATTTT
. TRBJ2-3 TRBD2 TRBV7-2 CASSSGGASGRFTDTQYF TGTGCCAGCAGCTCAGGAGGAGCTAGCGGGAGATTCACAGATACGCAGTATTTT
. TRBJ2-7 . TRBV27 CASRNGLYEQYF TGTGCCAGCAGGAATGGACTGTACGAGCAGTACTTC
. TRBJ2-4 . TRBV18 CASSPAPSGNIQYF TGTGCCAGCTCACCTGCCCCATCGGGAAACATTCAGTACTTC
. TRBJ1-5 TRBD1 TRBV19 CASTKYGQGRQQPQHF TGTGCCAGTACTAAGTACGGACAGGGCAGGCAGCAGCCCCAGCATTTT
. TRBJ2-5 TRBD1 TRBV5-1 CASSLGGQGLRETQYF TGCGCCAGCAGCTTGGGGGGACAGGGGCTGCGAGAGACCCAGTACTTC
. TRBJ1-2 . TRBV5-1 CASNPVYAGEPYGYTF TGCGCCAGCAATCCCGTCTACGCGGGGGAGCCTTATGGCTACACCTTC
. TRBJ2-3 . TRBV14 CASSQAAGATDTQYF TGTGCCAGCAGCCAAGCTGCAGGGGCCACAGATACGCAGTATTTT
. TRBJ1-2 . TRBV1 CTSSQATGDYGYTF TGCACCAGCAGCCAAGCGACAGGAGACTATGGCTACACCTTC
. TRBJ2-2 . TRBV11-2 CASSLGAWQGTAGELFF TGTGCCAGCAGCTTAGGGGCGTGGCAGGGCACAGCCGGGGAGCTGTTTTTT
. TRBJ1-5 . TRBV3-1/TRBV3-2 CASSLDQNRVGQPQHF TGTGCCAGCAGCCTAGATCAGAACAGGGTCGGGCAGCCCCAGCATTTT
. TRBJ1-3 . TRBV5-1 CASSLAGGDGNTIYF TGCGCCAGCAGCTTGGCGGGGGGCGATGGAAACACCATATATTTT
. TRBJ1-2 TRBD1 TRBV25-1 CASSRTGGDYGYTF TGTGCCAGCAGTAGAACAGGGGGCGACTATGGCTACACCTTC
. TRBJ2-3 . TRBV6-1 CASSDLQSRSTDTQYF TGTGCCAGCAGTGACCTACAGAGCCGAAGCACAGATACGCAGTATTTT
few TRBJ2-2 . TRBV6-5 CASRLAGAGELFF TGTGCCAGCAGGCTTGCGGGTGCCGGGGAGCTGTTTTTT
. TRBJ2-5 . TRBV29-1 CSAGSFGGTQYF TGCAGCGCCGGGTCTTTCGGTGGGACCCAGTACTTC
. TRBJ1-4 TRBD1 TRBV5-6 CASSLPGTGNEKLFF TGTGCCAGCAGCTTGCCCGGGACAGGGAATGAAAAACTGTTTTTT
. TRBJ2-3 TRBD2 TRBV7-7 CASSLGTRGDTQYF TGTGCTAGCAGCTTAGGGACTAGAGGAGATACGCAGTATTTT
. TRBJ2-5 TRBD1 TRBV6-5 CATTEQGARETQYF TGTGCCACAACGGAGCAGGGGGCGCGAGAGACCCAGTACTTC
few TRBJ1-5 . TRBV7-9 CASSLVSGNQPQHF TGTGCCAGCAGCTTAGTGTCGGGCAATCAGCCCCAGCATTTT
. TRBJ2-7 TRBD2 TRBV7-9 CASSRGGDGEQYF TGTGCCAGCAGCCGTGGGGGGGACGGCGAGCAGTACTTC
few TRBJ2-3 . TRBV27 CASRPYQGGEDTQYF TGTGCCAGCAGACCCTATCAAGGGGGGGAGGATACGCAGTATTTT
once TRBJ2-5 . TRBV18 CASSPLGASATKETQYF TGTGCCAGCTCACCTCTCGGGGCTAGCGCCACAAAAGAGACCCAGTACTTC
. TRBJ1-2 TRBD1 TRBV3-1/TRBV3-2 CASSRGTDSGYTF TGTGCCAGCAGCCGAGGGACAGATTCTGGCTACACCTTC
. TRBJ1-2 TRBD1 TRBV19 CASRKTGANYGYTF TGTGCCAGTAGGAAGACAGGGGCCAACTATGGCTACACCTTC
. TRBJ2-5 TRBD2 TRBV9 CASSEGLAEETQYF TGTGCCAGCAGCGAAGGACTAGCGGAAGAGACCCAGTACTTC
. TRBJ1-2 TRBD1 TRBV6-5 CASSFRGTVADYGYTF TGTGCCAGCAGTTTCAGGGGGACTGTAGCGGACTATGGCTACACCTTC
. TRBJ2-5 . TRBV7-9 CASSSTREQETQYF TGTGCCAGCAGCTCGACCAGGGAACAAGAGACCCAGTACTTC
. TRBJ2-7 . TRBV11-2 CASSLGGRSYEQYF TGTGCCAGCAGCTTAGGCGGCCGCTCCTACGAGCAGTACTTC
. TRBJ2-5 TRBD2 TRBV30 CAWSPGGGETQYF TGTGCCTGGAGTCCGGGAGGGGGAGAGACCCAGTACTTC
. TRBJ2-3 . TRBV7-2 CASSSGAVGTQYF TGTGCCAGCAGCTCCGGAGCCGTCGGGACGCAGTATTTT
few TRBJ2-5 . TRBV20-1 CSASSAGETQYF TGCAGTGCTAGTTCGGCCGGGGAGACCCAGTACTTC
few TRBJ2-7 TRBD1 TRBV3-1/TRBV3-2 CASSPSTGGREQYF TGTGCCAGCAGCCCCTCGACAGGGGGCCGGGAGCAGTACTTC
once TRBJ1-1 . TRBV28 CASSPARLRDRFKAFF TGTGCCAGCAGCCCGGCCCGGCTCCGAGACAGGTTCAAAGCTTTCTTT
. TRBJ2-2 . TRBV6-1 CASSEAGGILTGELFF TGTGCCAGCAGTGAAGCGGGCGGGATACTCACCGGGGAGCTGTTTTTT
. TRBJ2-1 . TRBV2 CASNGGAINEQFF TGTGCCTCCAATGGGGGGGCGATCAATGAGCAGTTCTTC
few TRBJ1-5 TRBD1 TRBV10-3 CAISVGQNLNNQPQHF TGTGCCATCAGTGTGGGACAGAACCTAAACAATCAGCCCCAGCATTTT
once TRBJ2-5 TRBD2 TRBV9 CASSVAASGQETQYF TGTGCCAGCAGCGTAGCGGCTAGCGGGCAAGAGACCCAGTACTTC
. TRBJ1-2 . TRBV3-1/TRBV3-2 CASSPSVSYGYTF TGTGCCAGCAGCCCATCCGTTAGCTATGGCTACACCTTC
. TRBJ1-1 . TRBV20-1 CSAKPDTEAFF TGCAGTGCTAAGCCGGACACTGAAGCTTTCTTT
. TRBJ2-7 TRBD1 TRBV2 CASNGRGHNEQYF TGTGCCAGCAACGGCAGGGGGCACAACGAGCAGTACTTC
. TRBJ2-6 TRBD1 TRBV5-8 CASSPDRGTGANVLTF TGTGCCAGCAGCCCTGACAGGGGCACTGGGGCCAACGTCCTGACTTTC
. TRBJ2-1 . TRBV3-1/TRBV3-2 CASSQVRVGGEQFF TGTGCCAGCAGCCAAGTCAGGGTGGGGGGTGAGCAGTTCTTC